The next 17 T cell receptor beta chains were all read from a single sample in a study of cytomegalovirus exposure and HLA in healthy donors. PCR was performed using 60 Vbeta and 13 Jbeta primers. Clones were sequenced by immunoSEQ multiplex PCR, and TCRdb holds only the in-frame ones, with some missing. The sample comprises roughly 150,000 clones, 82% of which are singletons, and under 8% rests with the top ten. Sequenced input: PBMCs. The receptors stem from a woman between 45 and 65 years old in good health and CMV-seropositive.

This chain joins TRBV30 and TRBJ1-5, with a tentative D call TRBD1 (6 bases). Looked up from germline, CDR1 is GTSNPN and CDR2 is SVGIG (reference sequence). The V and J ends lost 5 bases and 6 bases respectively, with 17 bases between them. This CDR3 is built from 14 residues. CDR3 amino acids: CAWQSQGSGQPQHF. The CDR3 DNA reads TGTGCCTGGCAATCCCAGGGGTCCGGTCAGCCCCAGCATTTT.

The CDR3 here is CASRDTQPIGYTF. In DNA form, the CDR3 reads TGTGCCAGCAGGGATACACAGCCCATCGGCTACACCTTC. The chain joins TRBV6-1 to TRBJ1-2, with unresolved D. V was cut by 6 bases and J by 8 bases, with 16 bases left in between. CDR1 and CDR2 (germline): MNHNS, SASEGT. CDR3 size: 13 residues.

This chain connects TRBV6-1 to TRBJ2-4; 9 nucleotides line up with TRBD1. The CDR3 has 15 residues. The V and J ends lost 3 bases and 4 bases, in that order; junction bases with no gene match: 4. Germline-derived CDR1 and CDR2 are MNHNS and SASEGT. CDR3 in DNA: TGTGCCAGCAGTGAGGCCGGGACAGGGAAAAACATTCAGTACTTC. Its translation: CASSEAGTGKNIQYF.

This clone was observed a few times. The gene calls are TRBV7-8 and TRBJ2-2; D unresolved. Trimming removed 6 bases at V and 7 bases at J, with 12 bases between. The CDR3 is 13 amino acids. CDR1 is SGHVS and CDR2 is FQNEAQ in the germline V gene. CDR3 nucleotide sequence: TGTGCCAGCAGTAGACAAGGCATCGGGGAGCTGTTTTTT. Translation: CASSRQGIGELFF.

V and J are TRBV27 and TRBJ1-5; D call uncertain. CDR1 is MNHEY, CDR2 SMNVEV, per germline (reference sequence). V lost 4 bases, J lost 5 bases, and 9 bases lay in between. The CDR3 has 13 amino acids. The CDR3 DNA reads TGTGCCAGCAGTTGGGCAGTCGATCAGCCCCAGCATTTT. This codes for CASSWAVDQPQHF.

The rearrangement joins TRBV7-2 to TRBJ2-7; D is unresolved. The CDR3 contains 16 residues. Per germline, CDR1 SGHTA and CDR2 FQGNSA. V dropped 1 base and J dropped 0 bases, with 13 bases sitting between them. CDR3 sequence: CASSLGGFQYSYEQYF. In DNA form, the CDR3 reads TGTGCCAGCAGCTTAGGAGGCTTCCAGTACTCCTACGAGCAGTACTTC.

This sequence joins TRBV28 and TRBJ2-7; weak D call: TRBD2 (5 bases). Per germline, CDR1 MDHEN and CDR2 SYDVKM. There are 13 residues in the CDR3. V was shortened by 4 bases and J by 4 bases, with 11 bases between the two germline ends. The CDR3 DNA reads TGTGCCAGCAGTTCCTTCTGGAGGTACGAGCAGTACTTC. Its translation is CASSSFWRYEQYF.

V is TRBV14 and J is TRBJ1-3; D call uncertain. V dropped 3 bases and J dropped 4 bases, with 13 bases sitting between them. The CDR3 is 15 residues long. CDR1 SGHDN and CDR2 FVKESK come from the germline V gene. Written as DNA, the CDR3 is TGTGCCAGCAGCCATTCCAGTCCCGGGGGAAACACCATATATTTT. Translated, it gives CASSHSSPGGNTIYF.

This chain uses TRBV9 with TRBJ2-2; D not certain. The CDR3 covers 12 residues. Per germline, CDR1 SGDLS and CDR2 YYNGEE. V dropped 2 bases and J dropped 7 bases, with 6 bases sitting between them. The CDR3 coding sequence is TGTGCCAGCAGCGTTTTTAACGGGGAGCTGTTTTTT. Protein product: CASSVFNGELFF.

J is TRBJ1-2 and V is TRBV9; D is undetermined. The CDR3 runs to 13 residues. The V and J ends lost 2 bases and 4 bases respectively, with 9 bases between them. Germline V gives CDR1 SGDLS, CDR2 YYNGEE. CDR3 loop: CASSVGRSYGYTF. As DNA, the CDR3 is TGTGCCAGCAGCGTGGGGAGGAGCTATGGCTACACCTTC.

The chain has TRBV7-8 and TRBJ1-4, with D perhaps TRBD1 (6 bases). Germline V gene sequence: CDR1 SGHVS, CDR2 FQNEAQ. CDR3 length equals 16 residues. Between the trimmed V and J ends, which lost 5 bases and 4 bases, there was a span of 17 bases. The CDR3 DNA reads TGTGCCAGCAGCCAGGGGTTCCCGGCCTTTAATGAAAAACTGTTTTTT. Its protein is CASSQGFPAFNEKLFF.

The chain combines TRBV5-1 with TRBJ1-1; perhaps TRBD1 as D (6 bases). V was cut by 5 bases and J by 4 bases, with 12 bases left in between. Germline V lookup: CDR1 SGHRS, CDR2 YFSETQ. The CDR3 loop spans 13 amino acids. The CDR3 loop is CASREGVFTEAFF. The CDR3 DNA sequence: TGCGCCAGCAGAGAGGGGGTATTCACTGAAGCTTTCTTT.

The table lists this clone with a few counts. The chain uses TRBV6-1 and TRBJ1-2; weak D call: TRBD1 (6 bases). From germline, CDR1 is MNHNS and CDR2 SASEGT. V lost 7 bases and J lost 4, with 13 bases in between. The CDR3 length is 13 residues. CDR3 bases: TGTGCCAGCACTATACCAGGGGCCTATGGCTACACCTTC. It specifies CASTIPGAYGYTF.

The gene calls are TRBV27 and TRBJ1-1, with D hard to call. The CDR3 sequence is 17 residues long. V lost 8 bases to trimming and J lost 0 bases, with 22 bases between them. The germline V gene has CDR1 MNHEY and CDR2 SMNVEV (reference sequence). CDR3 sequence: CASLPRSGGTVNTEAFF. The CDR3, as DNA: TGTGCCAGCCTGCCAAGGTCGGGTGGTACCGTGAACACTGAAGCTTTCTTT.

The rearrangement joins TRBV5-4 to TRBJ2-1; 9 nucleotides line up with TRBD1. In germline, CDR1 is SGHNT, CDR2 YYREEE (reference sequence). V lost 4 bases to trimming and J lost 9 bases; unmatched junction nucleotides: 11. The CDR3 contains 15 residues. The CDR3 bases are TGTGCCAGCAGCATTCCGGGACAGGGCACAGGTGAGCAGTTCTTC. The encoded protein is CASSIPGQGTGEQFF.

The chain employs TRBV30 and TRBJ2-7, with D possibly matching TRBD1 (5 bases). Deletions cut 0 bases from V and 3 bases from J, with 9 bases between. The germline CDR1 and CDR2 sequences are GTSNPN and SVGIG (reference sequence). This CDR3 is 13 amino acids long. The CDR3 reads CAWSVGEHYEQYF. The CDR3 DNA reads TGTGCCTGGAGTGTAGGGGAACACTACGAGCAGTACTTC.

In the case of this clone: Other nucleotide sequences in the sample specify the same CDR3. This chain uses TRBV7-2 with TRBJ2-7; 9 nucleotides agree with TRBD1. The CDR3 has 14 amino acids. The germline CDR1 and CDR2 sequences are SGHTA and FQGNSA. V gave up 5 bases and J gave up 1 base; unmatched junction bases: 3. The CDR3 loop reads CASSPDRGSYEQYF. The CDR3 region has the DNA TGTGCCAGCAGCCCGGACAGGGGTTCCTACGAGCAGTACTTC.